The 20 T cell receptor beta chains presented below share a single source sample, sequenced in a study of blood T cell repertoires in COVID-19. Sequencing used immunoSEQ multiplex PCR; TCRdb keeps in-frame clones, though not all of them. The sample lists more than 200,000 clones, more than 75% occurring once. The sequencing sample was made of peripheral blood. These receptors originate from a man between 45 and 60 years old with acute or convalescent COVID-19.

The V call is TRBV27, the J call TRBJ2-2; D possibly corresponds to TRBD1 (6 bases). Trimming cost V 7 bases and J 6 bases, with 15 bases left between them. The CDR3 length is 14 residues. Germline V gives CDR1 MNHEY, CDR2 SMNVEV (reference sequence). The CDR3 DNA reads as TGTGCCAGCAATCCCACAGGGATGCCCGGGGAGCTGTTTTTT. As protein: CASNPTGMPGELFF.

This clone appeared a single time. The chain has TRBV7-9 and TRBJ1-1, with 9 bases fitting TRBD1. The CDR3 runs 15 residues. Germline CDR1 and CDR2: SEHNR and FQNEAQ (reference sequence). Losses at the gene ends were 5 bases for V and 3 bases for J; bases not matched to a gene: 7. The CDR3 loop is CASSHNRGLDTEAFF. The CDR3 DNA is TGTGCCAGCAGCCATAACAGGGGGCTGGACACTGAAGCTTTCTTT.

The V and J genes are TRBV6-5 and TRBJ1-2; no clear D gene. This CDR3 comprises 16 residues. Trimming took off 4 bases at V and 4 bases at J, with 19 bases between the two ends. CDR1 MNHEY and CDR2 SVGAGI come from the germline V gene. Written as DNA, the CDR3 is TGTGCCAGCAGTTCCGTAACATCGACAATGAGCTATGGCTACACCTTC. It yields the protein CASSSVTSTMSYGYTF.

CDR3 region: CASTPRGFNTEAFF. The CDR3 nucleotides are TGTGCCAGTACCCCGCGGGGGTTTAACACTGAAGCTTTCTTT. This chain links TRBV19 with TRBJ1-1; D is perhaps TRBD1 (5 bases). The CDR3 has 14 amino acids. Germline V gene sequence: CDR1 LNHDA, CDR2 SQIVND (reference sequence). Trimming cost V 7 bases and J 2 bases, with 14 bases left between them.

CDR3 loop: CASSLEGADTQYF. The CDR3 DNA sequence: TGTGCCAGCAGCTTAGAAGGGGCAGATACGCAGTATTTT. The gene calls are TRBV11-3 and TRBJ2-3; D is perhaps TRBD1 (5 bases). This CDR3 is 13 amino acids long. CDR1 SGHNT and CDR2 YENEEA come from the germline V gene. V was shortened by 0 bases and J by 4 bases, with 5 bases between the two germline ends.

The chain uses TRBV9 and TRBJ1-1; D might be TRBD1 (6 bases). Between the trimmed V and J ends, which lost 2 bases and 4 bases, there was a span of 15 bases. This CDR3 has 15 amino acids. Germline assignment: CDR1 SGDLS and CDR2 YYNGEE. The CDR3 DNA is TGTGCCAGCAGCGTTGAAGACAGGCCCAGCACTGAAGCTTTCTTT. Translation: CASSVEDRPSTEAFF.

The rearrangement links TRBV19 to TRBJ2-1; weak D call: TRBD2 (6 bases). This CDR3 comprises 16 residues. Trimming left V 3 bases short and J 0 bases short, with 12 bases between. The V gene's germline CDR1 is LNHDA and CDR2 SQIVND (reference sequence). The CDR3 nucleotides are TGTGCCAGTAGTATGAATTTCGGGAGCTCCTACAATGAGCAGTTCTTC. Translation: CASSMNFGSSYNEQFF.

The rearrangement links TRBV7-9 to TRBJ1-1; 9 bases agree with TRBD1. The CDR3 has 14 amino acids. V lost 1 base, J lost 7 bases, and 4 bases stayed unmatched. Germline V gene data show CDR1 as SEHNR and CDR2 as FQNEAQ (reference sequence). CDR3 sequence reads: CASSLGPGQGEAFF. DNA of the CDR3: TGTGCCAGCAGCTTAGGGCCGGGACAGGGTGAAGCTTTCTTT.

The J gene is TRBJ1-1, the V gene TRBV5-1; the match to TRBD1 covers 9 bases. Germline values: CDR1 SGHRS, CDR2 YFSETQ. V was clipped by 0 bases and J by 1 base; unmatched bases: 4. The CDR3 length is 16 residues. The CDR3 here is CASSLGDRAGNTEAFF. CDR3 sequence (DNA): TGCGCCAGCAGCTTGGGGGACAGGGCTGGGAACACTGAAGCTTTCTTT.

The CDR3 protein is CASSIGQGTGGYTF. In DNA, the CDR3 is TGTGCCAGCAGCATCGGACAGGGTACGGGAGGCTACACCTTC. This chain joins TRBV7-2 and TRBJ1-2; 8 positions agree with TRBD1. With 5 bases clipped from V and 8 bases from J, the junction kept 10 bases outside the gene matches. Germline V lookup: CDR1 SGHTA, CDR2 FQGNSA. The length of the CDR3 is 14 residues.

This clone has just a few counts. V is TRBV10-1 and J is TRBJ2-7; 7 nucleotides line up with TRBD1. CDR3 size: 16 residues. The ends lost 3 bases at V and 3 bases at J; junction bases unmatched: 11. Germline loops: CDR1 WNHNN, CDR2 SYGVQD (reference sequence). CDR3 DNA sequence: TGCGCCAGCAGTGACCTCCGACAGGGTAGGGACTACGAGCAGTACTTC. As protein: CASSDLRQGRDYEQYF.

The chain is built from TRBV4-1 and TRBJ1-4; 7 bases map to TRBD1. Germline CDR1 and CDR2: MGHRA and YSYEKL. The CDR3 length is 18 residues. The J segment lost 3 bases and the V segment lost 4 bases, leaving 14 bases of the junction unmatched. CDR3: CASSRPDRVGKANEKLFF. CDR3 DNA sequence: TGCGCCAGCAGCCGGCCAGACAGGGTTGGGAAGGCTAATGAAAAACTGTTTTTT.

In DNA form, the CDR3 reads TGCGCCAGCAGTGAGTCAATAGGCCCGAGGGAATATTTT. Translated, it gives CASSESIGPREYF. The J gene is TRBJ1-3, the V gene TRBV10-2; D unresolved. CDR3 length equals 13 residues. The V end was cut by 0 bases, the J end by 15 bases, with 15 bases between. Germline V lookup: CDR1 WSHSY, CDR2 SAAADI.

This clone was picked up a small number of times. The chain is built from TRBV6-5 and TRBJ2-7, with no clear D. Deletions cut 6 bases from V and 2 bases from J, with 14 bases between. The CDR3 consists of 14 residues. Per germline, CDR1 MNHEY and CDR2 SVGAGI. In DNA, the CDR3 is TGTGCCAGCAGACAAACGACACCTCCCTACGAGCAGTACTTC. This codes for CASRQTTPPYEQYF.

The V call is TRBV5-1, the J call TRBJ2-7; 7 bases fit TRBD1. Germline CDR1 reads SGHRS; CDR2 reads YFSETQ. This CDR3 comprises 13 residues. V was pared by 4 bases and J by 2 bases, with 3 bases of the junction left unmatched. The chain's CDR3 is CASSTGTAYEQYF. The CDR3 bases are TGCGCCAGCAGCACCGGGACAGCCTACGAGCAGTACTTC.

V and J are TRBV6-6 and TRBJ2-1; 10 bases are a match to TRBD2. The CDR3 runs to 14 residues. V trimming: 10 bases; J trimming: 0 bases; junction bases outside the gene matches: 3. In germline, CDR1 is MNHNY, CDR2 SVGAGI (reference sequence). CDR3 amino acids: CATSGGYSYNEQFF. The CDR3 DNA is TGTGCCACTAGCGGGGGTTACTCCTACAATGAGCAGTTCTTC.

The CDR3 sequence is CASSLGLLAGVQETQYF. The DNA for the CDR3 is TGTGCCAGCAGCTTAGGCCTGCTAGCGGGGGTACAAGAGACCCAGTACTTC. This chain joins TRBV7-2 and TRBJ2-5; TRBD2 aligns across 10 bases. The V gene's germline CDR1 is SGHTA and CDR2 FQGNSA. The CDR3 spans 17 residues. Trimming took 1 base from V and 2 from J; bases not matched to a gene: 7.

V and J are TRBV18 and TRBJ1-4, with a possible D match to TRBD1 (6 bases). The V gene lost 3 bases and the J gene lost 4 bases, with 12 bases spanning the gap. The CDR3 consists of 15 residues. From germline, CDR1 is KGHSH and CDR2 LQKENI. The CDR3 DNA follows: TGTGCCAGCTCACCGCACAGGGCCGATAATGAAAAACTGTTTTTT. This encodes CASSPHRADNEKLFF.

The chain carries TRBV5-4 and TRBJ2-2; maybe TRBD1 (5 bases). Germline V gene lookup returns CDR1 SGHNT and CDR2 YYREEE (reference sequence). V lost 0 bases and J lost 7, with 10 bases in between. The CDR3 loop spans 14 amino acids. CDR3 coding DNA: TGTGCCAGCAGCTTGGGGCAGGGCGGCGGGGAGCTGTTTTTT. This encodes CASSLGQGGGELFF.

The V call is TRBV7-8, the J call TRBJ1-6, with D possibly matching TRBD1 (5 bases). Trimming stripped 3 bases from V and 9 bases from J, with 12 bases between. CDR3 length: 14 residues. Germline V gene lookup returns CDR1 SGHVS and CDR2 FQNEAQ. CDR3: CASSLLPGSSPLHF. The CDR3 DNA sequence: TGTGCCAGCAGCTTGTTGCCAGGGTCTTCACCCCTCCACTTT.